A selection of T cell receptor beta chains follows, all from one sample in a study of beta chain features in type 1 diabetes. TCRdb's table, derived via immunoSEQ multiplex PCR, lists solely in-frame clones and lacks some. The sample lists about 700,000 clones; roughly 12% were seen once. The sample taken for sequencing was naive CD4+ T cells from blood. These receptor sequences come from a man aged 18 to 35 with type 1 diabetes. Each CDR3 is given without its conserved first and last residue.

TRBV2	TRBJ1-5	ASSAGQPQH
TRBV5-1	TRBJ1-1	ASSPTPNTEAF
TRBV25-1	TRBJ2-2	ASSDYPGTGGTGELF
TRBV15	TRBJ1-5	ATSRGQGDQPQH
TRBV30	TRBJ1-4	AWGPSREKLF
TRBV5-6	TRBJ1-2	ASSRRTGGSYGYT
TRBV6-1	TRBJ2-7	ASSALDRGDYYEQY
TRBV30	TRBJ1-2	ACLYYVMSGYT
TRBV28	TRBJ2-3	ASSPTSSTDTQY
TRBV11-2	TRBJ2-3	ASSSGVAGGRTDTQY
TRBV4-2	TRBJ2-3	ASSQDHAGGTDTQY
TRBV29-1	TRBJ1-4	SVQDRLNEKLF
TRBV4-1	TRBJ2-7	ASSQGQGRISYEQY
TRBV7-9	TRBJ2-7	ASSRRKGQGSSYEQY
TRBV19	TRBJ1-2	ASSSLRSTRSYGYT
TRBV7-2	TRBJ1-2	ASSLASAVSPYGYT
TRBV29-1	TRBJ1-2	SGAPLQDNYGYT
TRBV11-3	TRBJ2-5	ASSSGTSGSQETQY
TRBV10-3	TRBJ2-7	AISGAYEQY
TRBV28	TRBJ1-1	ASSPGAVETEAF
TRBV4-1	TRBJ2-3	ASSSGLGSGTDTQY
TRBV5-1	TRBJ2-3	ASSFGTSGSTDTQY
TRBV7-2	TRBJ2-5	ASSPRTGEETQY
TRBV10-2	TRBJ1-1	ASSEMADDNTEAF
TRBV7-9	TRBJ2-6	ASRSPGQGSSGANVLT
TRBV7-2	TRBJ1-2	ASRPSNNYGYT
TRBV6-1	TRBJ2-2	AVRGTGTNTGELF
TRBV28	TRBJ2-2	ASSSDTRIGELF
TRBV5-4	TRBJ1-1	ASSFLNTEAF
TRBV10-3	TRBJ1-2	AISESSVSYGYT
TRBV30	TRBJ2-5	AWRQGAMETQY
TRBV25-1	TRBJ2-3	ASGVVAGADTQY
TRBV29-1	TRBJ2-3	SVHSGGGGTDTQY
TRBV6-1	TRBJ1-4	ASSTTGFNEKLF
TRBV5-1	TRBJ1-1	ASSIQENTEAF
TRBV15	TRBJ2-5	ATSRDRTSDRETQY
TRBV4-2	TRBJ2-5	ASSQDRRAEETQY
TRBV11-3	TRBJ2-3	ASSPGWGGSTDTQY
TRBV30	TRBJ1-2	AWSSPFRVRGYT
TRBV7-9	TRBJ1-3	ASSLQTGSGNTIY
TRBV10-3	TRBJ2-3	ATGTFTDTQY
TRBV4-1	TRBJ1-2	ASSQDRSYGYT
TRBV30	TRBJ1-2	AWDEMRDYGYT
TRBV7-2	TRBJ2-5	ASSRHLETQY
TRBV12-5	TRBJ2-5	ASGPGTSREETQY
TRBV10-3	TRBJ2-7	AISESIGDHEQY
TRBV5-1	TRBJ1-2	ASSLSGPEDYGYT
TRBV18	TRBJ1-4	ASSQRWGEKLF
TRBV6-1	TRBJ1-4	ASSLPGQGDEKLF
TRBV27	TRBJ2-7	ASSLGGYPYEQY
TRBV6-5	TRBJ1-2	ASSQTGTVYGYT
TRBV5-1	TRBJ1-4	ASSAGQGDEKLF
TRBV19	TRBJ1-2	ASSVSAGTGGGRGYT
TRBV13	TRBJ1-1	ASSLGVPNTEAF